A selection of T cell receptor beta chains follows, all from one sample in a study of T cells in Graves' hyperthyroidism and ophthalmopathy. TCRdb reprocessed the multiplex PCR reads via MiXCR and lists one record per CDR3 protein. This sample has 700,000 to 950,000 distinct CDR3 sequences, with under 45% found just once. The source material was blood. Receptor source: a woman in her forties with Graves' hyperthyroidism. Both conserved end residues are part of each CDR3. The D gene is left open where the match is weak. Size is stated for part of the rows, as once, few or many counts, or as a class when the clone is expanded.

j_call clone_size d_call v_call cdr3_nt cdr3_aa
TRBJ2-7 many TRBD1 TRBV5-1 TGCGCCAGCAGCTTGGAGGGACAGGCTCCGTACGAGCAGTACTTC CASSLEGQAPYEQYF
TRBJ1-5 few NA TRBV20-1 TGCAGTGCTAGAAACAGAAATCAGCCCCAGCATTTT CSARNRNQPQHF
TRBJ1-1 few NA TRBV6-2/TRBV6-3 TGTGCCAGTGACCCACCTGGGGGGACCACTGAAGCTTTCTTT CASDPPGGTTEAFF
TRBJ1-2 many NA TRBV12-3/TRBV12-4 TGTGCCAGCAGTTTCACTCCTAACTATGGCTACACCTTC CASSFTPNYGYTF
TRBJ2-5 once TRBD1 TRBV28 TGTGCCAGCAGTTTTCGACAGGGATTAGGGGAGACCCAGTACTTC CASSFRQGLGETQYF
TRBJ2-2 NA NA TRBV29-1 TGCAGCGGAACTAGGAACACCGGGGAGCTGTTTTTT CSGTRNTGELFF
TRBJ1-1 many TRBD1 TRBV10-3 TGTGCCATCAGTGGACAGGGGGACACTGAAGCTTTCTTT CAISGQGDTEAFF
TRBJ1-5 many NA TRBV2 TGTGCCAGCAGTACGGCAGGTTTCAATCAGCCCCAGCATTTT CASSTAGFNQPQHF
TRBJ1-5 NA NA TRBV10-3 TGTGCCATCAGTTCAGCCAGTGGGGCGAAACAGCCCCAGCATTTT CAISSASGAKQPQHF
TRBJ2-5 NA TRBD1 TRBV11-2 TGTGCCAGCAGCGCTGCCCCACAGGGGGGATTTCAGGAGACCCAGTACTTC CASSAAPQGGFQETQYF
TRBJ1-2 NA NA TRBV3-1 TGTGCCAGCAGCCAAGATTCAGGGAACTATGGCTACACCTTC CASSQDSGNYGYTF
TRBJ2-5 NA TRBD2 TRBV24-1 TGTGCCACCAGTGATTCCAGCGGGAAATCGGACCAAGAGACCCAGTACTTC CATSDSSGKSDQETQYF
TRBJ2-2 NA NA TRBV6-5 TGTGCCGGCAGTTACCGATCCCTGGGCAACACCGGGGAGCTGTTTTTT CAGSYRSLGNTGELFF
TRBJ2-7 many NA TRBV29-1 TGCAGCGTTGAAGATCGGCTCGGCAGGGCGAGTTACGAGCAGTACTTC CSVEDRLGRASYEQYF
TRBJ2-2 NA TRBD2 TRBV12-3/TRBV12-4 TGTGCCAGCAGTTTCAGGACTAGCGGGGGGGCCCTGGCCAGGGAGCTGTTTTTT CASSFRTSGGALARELFF
TRBJ1-1 many TRBD1 TRBV19 TGTGCCAGTAGGGACAGGGAGACTGAAGCTTTCTTT CASRDRETEAFF
TRBJ2-7 NA TRBD2 TRBV12-3/TRBV12-4 TGTGCCAGCAGTTTCCGGACTAGAAGATACGAGCAGTACTTC CASSFRTRRYEQYF
TRBJ2-1 few NA TRBV24-1 TGTGCCGTCCGGGACCCATCCCACCATGAGCAGTTCTTC CAVRDPSHHEQFF
TRBJ2-5 few NA TRBV7-4 TGTGCCAGCAGCTTAGCGAGGGGGACCGTCATTGGGCGAGAGACCCAGTACTTC CASSLARGTVIGRETQYF
TRBJ1-1 NA TRBD1 TRBV4-3 TGCGCCAGCAGCCAAGTCTTCCAACAGGGGGATGCTAGTTACGGCACTGAAGCTTTCTTT CASSQVFQQGDASYGTEAFF
TRBJ2-2 NA NA TRBV28 TGTGCCAGCAAGTATCCAGCCCTCACCGGGGAGCTGTTTTTT CASKYPALTGELFF
TRBJ1-1 NA NA TRBV16 TGTGCCAGCAGCCAATTGGAACCGAGAACAGGGTCTGAAGCTTTCTTT CASSQLEPRTGSEAFF
TRBJ1-2 NA TRBD1 TRBV28 TGTGCCGGCACCAACCAGGGGGCGTATGGCTACACCTTC CAGTNQGAYGYTF
TRBJ2-5 NA TRBD2 TRBV11-1 TGTGCCAGCAGCCTCGGGACTACCTCGGGGCGCGGTATGGAGACCCAGTACTTC CASSLGTTSGRGMETQYF
TRBJ1-1 NA NA TRBV11-2 TGTGCCAGCAGCCCCTGGAGAGTCGACACCTCGGATACTGAAGCTTTCTTT CASSPWRVDTSDTEAFF
TRBJ1-1 few NA TRBV5-1 TGCGCCACCAGAACATCCATGAACACTGAAGCTTTCTTT CATRTSMNTEAFF
TRBJ1-1 NA NA TRBV9 TGTGCCAGCAGCGCGTCAGAAAACATCATGAACACTGAAGCTTTCTTT CASSASENIMNTEAFF
TRBJ1-5 NA NA TRBV5-5 TGTGCCAGCAGCCCGTTTGGGGGGAGCAATCAGCCCCAGCATTTT CASSPFGGSNQPQHF
TRBJ2-7 many TRBD1 TRBV20-1 TGCAGTGCTAGATCGGACAGGGGGCCCTACGAGCAGTACTTC CSARSDRGPYEQYF
TRBJ2-7 NA NA TRBV7-9 TGTGCCAGCAGTTACCGGAGTGGGACTCCGTCTCTCTACGAGCAGTACTTC CASSYRSGTPSLYEQYF
TRBJ2-7 NA TRBD1 TRBV20-1 TGCAGTGCTTACAGGGGAACCTACGAGCAGTACTTC CSAYRGTYEQYF
TRBJ1-1 NA TRBD1 TRBV27 TGTGCCAGCAGTCGGACAGGGGGCGTCGACACTGAAGCTTTCTTT CASSRTGGVDTEAFF
TRBJ1-2 many NA TRBV19 TGTGCCAGTTCTCTCAGTACCAACTATGGCTACACCTTC CASSLSTNYGYTF
TRBJ1-4 many TRBD1 TRBV10-3 TGTGCCATCTCGGGACAGGGAGTCCCTAATGAAAAACTGTTTTTT CAISGQGVPNEKLFF
TRBJ1-2 many NA TRBV20-1 TGCAGTGCCCAGCGGGGGGGAGGGGGCTACACCTTC CSAQRGGGGYTF
TRBJ2-1 few NA TRBV2 TGTGCCAGCAGTGAAGGGACGGCACCCTACAATGAGCAGTTCTTC CASSEGTAPYNEQFF
TRBJ1-1 NA NA TRBV10-3 TGTGCCAGTGAGGGCTTTCGAGCTGAAGCTTTCTTT CASEGFRAEAFF
TRBJ2-2 many TRBD2 TRBV6-1 TGTGCCAGCAGTGGCGGGGGGCAGAACACCGGGGAGCTGTTTTTT CASSGGGQNTGELFF